This T cell receptor (beta chain) emerged from a study of cytomegalovirus exposure and HLA in healthy donors (TCRdb year 2017). For context, the study as a whole: According to an earlier analysis of 587 of the donors, 150 million to 200 million T cells yielded over 90 million unique TCR beta sequences and approximately 300 Gb of sequence data. About 280 gigabases of sequencing data and tens of millions of unique TCR sequences were included in an early release covering several hundred HLA-typed donors. The genetic ancestry cluster associated with self-reported Caucasian donors included about 84% of the roughly 400 genotyped donors. The study aimed to test whether cataloging public T cell receptors could reveal signatures of past pathogen exposure. Using immunosequencing, the study profiled T cell repertoires from about 620 subjects and related those repertoires to cytomegalovirus serostatus. Along with the 666-subject first cohort, a separate validation cohort of over a hundred different subjects was used. The study combined high-throughput TCR immunosequencing, statistical association of individual TCRs with disease status, and machine learning to predict cytomegalovirus infection status. To study patterns of TCR occurrence, a later analysis re-analyzed previously published TCR beta repertoires from hundreds of donors and added high-resolution HLA genotyping. The later analysis used no new phenotypic data to find candidate immune exposures, relying instead on TCR beta sequences and their occurrence across donors. An earlier analysis of nearly 600 of the donors applied high-throughput TCR beta sequencing to assess whether each TCR beta V gene segment acted as functional or pseudogenic. Donor age, sex, ethnicity and CMV serostatus were compiled alongside the repertoire data. A later genetic analysis used genome-wide SNP genotypes for about 60% of the 666 donors, treating that subset as a discovery cohort. Every repertoire in the discovery cohort had been generated on one and the same sequencing platform. Both class I and class II loci were covered by HLA typing, at four-digit resolution. Typing coverage differed by locus: A, B, C, DRB1 and DQB1 were typed in about 629-630 donors, DQA1 in 500 to 550, DPA1 in roughly 590, and DPB1 in approximately 450. Because of strong linkage in the cohort, five DR-DQ haplotypes were treated as single units for association and clustering. On average, roughly 240,000 unique TCR beta nucleotide sequences were sequenced per donor among about 400 genotyped donors of the cohort, with 15% to 20% of those sequences being non-productive.

The cysteine opens and the phenylalanine closes a CDR3 of 14 amino acids. Only the CDR3 portion is preserved as DNA: 42 bases, with reading frame beginning at the first base. CDR1 and CDR2, looked up from the germline V gene, are SGHNT and YENEEA. Clipping removes 3 bases from V and 6 bases from J, with 8 as the unmatched junction base count. A word on this clone: There is no known antigen for this receptor. No much larger clone exists at a distance of one base, and base qualities are not known.

Library prep was done by the immunoSEQ multiplex PCR assay. For the multiplex PCR, a mixture combining 60 forward primers for TCR Vbeta segments and 13 reverse primers for TCR Jbeta segments was used. The CDR3 region of rearranged TCR beta genes was amplified from genomic DNA by a multiplex PCR assay. On the Illumina HiSeq System, the amplified TCR beta libraries were sequenced as 87-base-pair reads. The authors' pipeline ran thus. Across the 700 or so repertoires, a later analysis counted roughly 77 million unique TCR beta chains, 9.5 million to 13 million of which were shared by at least two donors. Raw reads were error-corrected and collapsed into unique sequences by a nearest-neighbor algorithm in which closely related sequences were merged to remove PCR and sequencing errors. Alignment of CDR3 sequences to IMGT reference sequences was used to assign V, D and J gene segments. For a sequence to be retained, at least a six-nucleotide match to both a V gene segment and a J gene segment was required. A rearrangement was called productive if the CDR3 had no stop codons and remained in frame with V and J, and every other rearrangement was called non-productive. Following IMGT convention, CDR3 was defined as the stretch from the second conserved V-encoded cysteine up to the conserved J-encoded phenylalanine. In an earlier analysis of around 570 of the donors, sequences lacking an unambiguous match to a single V gene segment were excluded. An earlier analysis of a few hundred of the donors classified V segments as functional when productive rearrangements were above 56.7% and as segregating when the standard deviation between donors was above 5%. A statistical classification framework was built to diagnose cytomegalovirus status from the catalog of TCR beta chain sequences. A later analysis assigned V and J genes by comparing TCR nucleotide sequences with IMGT/GENE-DB human TR gene sequences. A later analysis assigned CDR3 sequences and most-parsimonious VDJ recombination scenarios with the TCRdist pipeline. In a later analysis, every TCR beta chain was defined by the combination of its CDR3 amino acid sequence and its V-gene family, and reads without a unique V-gene family were dropped. As a way to deal with suspected cross-contamination and a sequencing artifact, a later analysis dropped roughly 600 nucleotide sequences that were highly shared and had low generation probability. In a later analysis, a clonal expansion index was calculated for each public chain from normalized within-repertoire ranks of inferred template counts. In a later analysis, generation probabilities were computed with a VDJ recombination model fitted to out-of-frame rearrangements, and the resulting probabilities were checked against IGoR. In a later analysis, hypergeometric tests were used to score TCR-TCR, TCR-HLA and TCR-CMV co-occurrence, with a repertoire-size bias correction applied to TCR pairs. False discovery rates were estimated in a later analysis by permuting HLA or CMV assignments 20 times. In a later analysis, co-occurring TCRs were grouped with DBSCAN, and TCRdist sequence similarity was added when clustering was performed within HLA-allele-positive subsets. For co-occurrence clustering, repertoires with fewer than 30,000 or more than 120,000 public chains were excluded, along with about five repertoires with anomalous nucleotide sharing. TCRdb mirrors the immuneACCESS table, restricted to in-frame sequences. Some clones are absent from its copies; in checked studies, under half trace to an unresolved V gene, and the reason for the others is unknown. That table is the source of V, J and clone size, and D and trimming were worked out from the DNA. This sample holds fewer than 200,000 clones; approximately 78% were observed only once. 0.77% of the sample belongs to the ten largest clones.

Findings and caveats that apply to the study as a whole: Some IMGT-functional V segments, including TRBV6-2 and TRBV6-3, could not be distinguished by the 87-base-pair reads and were therefore excluded. The only immune exposure information available for the cohort was CMV serostatus. A later analysis found that most CMV-associated TCR beta chains appeared HLA-restricted, with HLA associations seemingly driven largely by CMV exposure. A cluster of highly shared sequence variants was judged likely to represent a technical artifact of the sequencing pipeline. In a later analysis, TCR association rates were found to vary across HLA loci, with the most associated TCRs seen for DRB1 alleles and the fewest for HLA-C alleles. An earlier analysis of some 590 of the donors showed that most TCR beta V segments appeared in productive rearrangements either about 87% or about 30% of the time, which broadly matched IMGT annotations. The cohort was sequenced for TCR beta chains only, and without alpha or paired-chain data the features that could be detected were limited. Across donors, most TCR sequences were observed very rarely, whereas some public TCRs were present in many individuals. A later genetic analysis reported fewer N-insertions in productive TCRs among donors in an Asian-associated ancestry cluster than the roughly 640-donor mean. A further reported finding was that TCR beta sequences accurately predicted the HLA-A and HLA-B alleles for most subjects in the first cohort. When HLA alleles, especially DR and DQ, strongly co-occurred, attributing TCR associations to individual alleles was difficult. Specific HLA alleles were associated with over 15,000 TCR beta sequences at a false discovery rate of 0.05 in a later analysis. A few of the identified cytomegalovirus-associated TCR beta chains were confirmed in vitro to be specific for cytomegalovirus antigens. In a later genetic analysis, a missense DCLRE1C variant was associated with V-gene and J-gene trimming of TCR beta chains, and the association was replicated in an independent cohort. The earlier analysis of fewer than 750 of the donors excluded around 17 rarely observed V segments, including chromosome 9 orphons, because counts were too low. Compared with equally common non-associated chains, HLA-associated TCR beta chains in a later analysis were more clonally expanded and had lower generation probabilities. The presence/absence analyses assumed that sequencing depth was roughly uniform across donors, and that assumption may not be true. Several of the top co-occurrence clusters appeared to be linked to parvovirus B19, influenza, CMV and Epstein-Barr virus, according to a later analysis. Because some donors lacked HLA typing at each locus, the association tests relied only on the typed subset. The study listed 164 TCR beta chains as associated with cytomegalovirus. The authors suggested that the approach could potentially be extended to other disease states and immunological phenotypes. Linkage disequilibrium might explain the correlated functional status among segregating V segments, but an unknown experimental factor could not be excluded. The classifier was reported to diagnose cytomegalovirus status with high specificity and sensitivity in both the original cohort and the validation cohort.

The cohort comprised around 690 healthy bone marrow donors. At the time of sampling, all cohort members were nominally healthy, though unrecorded immune exposures were likely present. The donor was CMV seronegative and belonged to the group of 352 seronegative cohort members. Each donor provided a peripheral blood sample, and peripheral blood mononuclear cells were used for TCR beta sequencing. Genomic DNA was extracted from the blood cell samples with the Qiagen DNeasy Blood Extraction Kit. The rearranged segments are TRBV11-3 and TRBJ2-7; 7 middle bases align to TRBD2. The sample was PBMCs. This clonotype originated in a woman under 30 in good health and CMV-seronegative. The nucleotides are TGTGCCAGCAGCTTGGGAGGGCCTACCCCCGAGCAGTACTTC. This sequence encodes CASSLGGPTPEQYF.